The 19 T cell receptor beta chains listed next were all sequenced from one sample in a study of blood T cell repertoires in COVID-19. TCRdb keeps only in-frame clones here, not all; method: immunoSEQ multiplex PCR. The top ten hold approximately 2% of the sample, which has a few hundred thousand clones, 70% to 90% seen once. Sequencing was done on a sample of PBMCs or T cells enriched from blood (not recorded which). The receptors derive from a woman aged 45-59 years who had recovered from COVID-19.

This chain uses TRBV9 with TRBJ2-5; 11 nucleotides align to TRBD2. V lost 0 bases to trimming and J lost 4 bases; unmatched junction nucleotides: 2. The CDR3 contains 15 residues. The germline CDR1 and CDR2 sequences are SGDLS and YYNGEE. CDR3: CASSVGLAGIETQYF. The CDR3 DNA is TGTGCCAGCAGCGTAGGACTAGCGGGAATAGAGACCCAGTACTTC.

This rearrangement joins TRBV6-9 to TRBJ1-5; TRBD1 might be the D (5 bases). V lost 4 bases to trimming and J lost 6 bases, with 16 bases between them. Germline V CDR1 and CDR2: MNHGY, SVAAGI. This CDR3 is 15 amino acids long. For the CDR3, the DNA is TGTGCCAGCAGTTTTTCGGAGGGGATACGTCAGCCCCAGCATTTT. Its protein product is CASSFSEGIRQPQHF.

The CDR3 DNA reads TGTGCCAGCTCACCCTACCGGGACAGGGTCCAAGAGACCCAGTACTTC. This gives the protein CASSPYRDRVQETQYF. The chain recombines TRBV18 with TRBJ2-5; 9 nucleotides match TRBD1. Germline-derived CDR1 and CDR2 are KGHSH and LQKENI. The ends lost 3 bases at V and 1 base at J; junction bases unmatched: 6. This CDR3 has 16 amino acids. Based on the CDR3 plus reference TRBV18 and TRBJ2-5, the full variable domain is NAGVMQNPRHLVRRRGQEARLRCSPMKGHSHVYWYRQLPEEGLKFMVYLQKENIIDESGMPKERFSAEFPKEGPSILRIQQVVRGDSAAYFCASSPYRDRVQETQYFGPGTRLLVL.

This clone was detected once. The chain links TRBV29-1 to TRBJ2-1, with D maybe TRBD2 (5 bases). From germline, CDR1 is SQVTM and CDR2 ANQGSEA. The length of the CDR3 is 17 residues. Trimming cost V 2 bases and J 1 base, with 18 bases left between them. CDR3 DNA: TGCAGCGTTGAATTACGGGGATCGCAAGGGTCCTACAATGAGCAGTTCTTC. Its translation is CSVELRGSQGSYNEQFF.

In DNA form, the CDR3 reads TGTGCCAGCAGCTTTTGGAGTTCTGGCACTGAAGCTTTCTTT. Its translation: CASSFWSSGTEAFF. This chain links TRBV11-1 with TRBJ1-1; D is unclear. Trimming left V 3 bases short and J 4 bases short, with 12 bases between. Germline lookup yields CDR1 SGHAT and CDR2 FQDESV (reference sequence). The CDR3 runs to 14 residues.

J is TRBJ2-3 and V is TRBV7-2; a weak D match, TRBD1 (6 bases). With 2 bases removed from V and 4 bases from J, the gap between germline ends came to 10 bases. The germline CDR1 and CDR2 sequences are SGHTA and FQGNSA. The CDR3 spans 14 residues. The CDR3 loop reads CASSLSGVADTQYF. As DNA, the CDR3 is TGTGCCAGCAGCTTATCAGGGGTTGCAGATACGCAGTATTTT.

This chain joins TRBV7-9 and TRBJ2-1, with D maybe TRBD2 (7 bases). Trimming pared 4 bases from V and 10 bases from J, leaving 23 bases between. Germline CDR1 is SEHNR and CDR2 is FQNEAQ (reference sequence). The CDR3 contains 16 residues. The CDR3 sequence: CASSSTTGFGGLEQFF. As DNA, the CDR3 is TGTGCCAGCAGCTCTACTACAGGGTTCGGGGGGCTGGAGCAGTTCTTC.

V is TRBV28 and J is TRBJ1-4, with D possibly matching TRBD1 (6 bases). V lost 4 bases to trimming and J lost 6 bases, with 15 bases between them. From germline, CDR1 is MDHEN and CDR2 SYDVKM. The CDR3 is made up of 15 amino acids. The CDR3 DNA sequence: TGTGCCAGCAGTTCGCCCACAGGGTCTTATGAAAAACTGTTTTTT. This codes for CASSSPTGSYEKLFF.

The gene calls are TRBV5-1 and TRBJ2-3, with 10 bases identical to TRBD2. J lost 3 bases, V lost 7 bases, and 5 bases had no gene match. The CDR3 is 14 residues long. The germline V gene encodes CDR1 SGHRS and CDR2 YFSETQ. DNA of the CDR3: TGCGCCAGCTCCCAGCGGGAGGGGACAGATACGCAGTATTTT. Residues: CASSQREGTDTQYF. Combining the CDR3 with reference TRBV5-1 and TRBJ2-3 gives the whole variable domain KAGVTQTPRYLIKTRGQQVTLSCSPISGHRSVSWYQQTPGQGLQFLFEYFSETQRNKGNFPGRFSGRQFSNSRSEMNVSTLELGDSALYLCASSQREGTDTQYFGPGTRLTVL.

The genes are TRBV27 and TRBJ1-1; 9 bases map to TRBD1. CDR3 length equals 14 residues. Germline trimming cut 7 bases from V and 4 bases from J; bases unmatched to any gene: 7. Per the germline V gene, CDR1 is MNHEY and CDR2 is SMNVEV (reference sequence). The CDR3 DNA sequence: TGTGCCAGCACTTTCACAGGGGGCATCACTGAAGCTTTCTTT. It codes for CASTFTGGITEAFF.

The J gene is TRBJ2-5, the V gene TRBV18, with TRBD2 matching over 9 bases. This CDR3 has 14 residues. The V gene end was trimmed by 6 bases and the J gene end by 3 bases; junction bases not matched to a gene: 5. The germline V gene encodes CDR1 KGHSH and CDR2 LQKENI. The CDR3, as DNA: TGTGCCAGCTCGCAGACTAGCGGCAAAGAGACCCAGTACTTC. Translating gives CASSQTSGKETQYF.

The chain uses TRBV7-2 and TRBJ2-3; 14 bases are a match to TRBD2. In germline, CDR1 is SGHTA, CDR2 FQGNSA. The CDR3 sequence is 15 residues long. With V trimmed by 10 bases and J by 4 bases, 7 bases remained unmatched. Here the CDR3 DNA reads TGTGCCACCGGGAGGGGACTAGCGGGAGCAGATACGCAGTATTTT. This encodes CATGRGLAGADTQYF. The whole variable domain, remainder taken from reference TRBV7-2 and TRBJ2-3, is GAGVSQSPSNKVTEKGKDVELRCDPISGHTALYWYRQSLGQGLEFLIYFQGNSAPDKSGLPSDRFSAERTGGSVSTLTIQRTQQEDSAVYLCATGRGLAGADTQYFGPGTRLTVL.

The chain carries TRBV7-3 and TRBJ2-1; 12 bases match TRBD2. Germline values: CDR1 SGHTA, CDR2 FQGTGA. The CDR3 totals 15 residues. With 5 bases clipped from V and 8 bases from J, the junction kept 7 bases outside the gene matches. CDR3 sequence: CASSPGLAGRDEQFF. The CDR3 DNA reads as TGTGCCAGCAGCCCTGGACTAGCGGGGCGGGATGAGCAGTTCTTC.

For this clone: One end of the junction is discordant with germline, which a read error may explain. The chain links TRBV10-3 to TRBJ1-1; D uncertain. From germline, CDR1 is ENHRY and CDR2 SYGVKD. This CDR3 comprises 13 residues. The CDR3 here is CAISEEEWTEVFF. The CDR3 DNA is TGTGCCATCAGTGAGGAGGAATGGACTGAAGTTTTCTTT.

For this clone: Other DNA sequences in this specimen translate into the identical CDR3. This rearrangement joins TRBV29-1 to TRBJ1-2; TRBD1 matches 10 bases. With 4 bases clipped from V and 8 bases from J, the junction kept 7 bases outside the gene matches. CDR1 and CDR2 (germline): SQVTM, ANQGSEA. The CDR3 is made up of 13 amino acids. CDR3 nucleotides: TGCAGCGTTGGCGACAGGGGGCTGGGGGGCTACACCTTC. Amino acid sequence: CSVGDRGLGGYTF.

The CDR3 is CASSPGWDSSPRGETQYF. The DNA for the CDR3 is TGCGCCAGCAGCCCTGGATGGGACAGCTCACCTCGGGGGGAGACCCAGTACTTC. The gene calls are TRBV5-1 and TRBJ2-5, with a tentative D call TRBD1 (7 bases). The ends were cut back, 4 bases at V and 5 bases at J, with 27 bases in the middle. Germline V gene lookup returns CDR1 SGHRS and CDR2 YFSETQ. The CDR3 extends over 18 amino acids.

This clone showed up just a few times. V gene TRBV5-1 combines with J gene TRBJ1-1, with a weak D call TRBD1 (5 bases). Germline V gene sequence: CDR1 SGHRS, CDR2 YFSETQ. CDR3 size: 12 residues. The ends were cut back, 5 bases at V and 5 bases at J, with 10 bases in the middle. The chain's CDR3 is CASSSGLTEAFF. In DNA, the CDR3 is TGCGCCAGCAGTTCAGGGTTGACTGAAGCTTTCTTT.

The chain recombines TRBV28 with TRBJ2-7, with 7 bases lining up with TRBD1. From germline, CDR1 is MDHEN and CDR2 SYDVKM. V shed 5 bases, J shed 3 bases, and the junction held 7 bases outside the gene matches. This CDR3 is built from 14 residues. In nucleotides, the CDR3 is TGTGCCAGCAGTACGCCGGGACAGCTCTACGAGCAGTACTTC. Residues: CASSTPGQLYEQYF.

V and J are TRBV28 and TRBJ1-2; D gene uncertain. Deletions cut 7 bases from V and 1 base from J, with 10 bases between. CDR3 length equals 13 residues. The germline V gene encodes CDR1 MDHEN and CDR2 SYDVKM. The CDR3 region is CASTSLLNYGYTF. CDR3 in DNA: TGTGCCAGCACCTCCTTACTTAACTATGGCTACACCTTC.